This paragraph reports one T cell receptor (beta chain). Its target is unknown. Germline trimming cut 6 bases from V and 4 bases from J; bases unmatched to any gene: 6. This CDR3 comprises 15 residues. Germline loops: CDR1 MNHNS, CDR2 SASEGT. The data belong to a study of a mutant IDH1 vaccine in newly diagnosed glioma. Time point given: week 47, end of study. Doses of 300 ug of mutant IDH1 20-mer peptide were given with topical imiquimod. Sequencing used immunoSEQ multiplex PCR; TCRdb keeps in-frame clones, though not all of them. The sample records around 54,000 clones, around 83% being singletons. The source of this sequence is a woman aged 50 to 65 with glioma. The sample here was PBMCs, taken from a glioma patient whose treatment included an IDH1 peptide vaccine. The J gene is TRBJ1-5, the V gene TRBV6-1, with TRBD1 identical over 10 bases. The CDR3 region has the DNA TGTGCCAGCAGGGGACAGGGGCAGCGTAATCAGCCCCAGCATTTT. Amino acid sequence: CASRGQGQRNQPQHF.